Listed here is a single TCR beta chain. Its antigen is undetermined. Per germline, CDR1 MNHEY and CDR2 SMNVEV (reference sequence). The V end was cut by 0 bases, the J end by 0 bases, with 10 bases between. CDR3 length equals 16 residues. Sequenced by immunoSEQ multiplex PCR; TCRdb stores in-frame clones only, minus some. The profile shows about 89,000 clones, more than 70% of them singletons. The sample is drawn from a study of OX40 agonist ivuxolimab in advanced cancers. Study in general: Dose-escalation patients suffered from hepatocellular carcinoma, melanoma, renal cell or head and neck cancer.

Study-wide results and caveats: The work left the antigen specificity of expanded peripheral T cells undetermined. Clones of CD4+ and CD8+ blood T cells grew by week 6 at doses of 0.1 to 3.0 mg/kg.

The origin of this receptor is an adult with an advanced solid tumor such as melanoma, head and neck, liver or kidney cancer. The sample consisted of CD4+ or CD8+ T cells sorted from blood, taken in a trial of the OX40 agonist ivuxolimab. The chain couples TRBV27 to TRBJ2-3; D is unresolved. The DNA for the CDR3 is TGTGCCAGCAGTTTATCGTCAAGTACTAGCACAGATACGCAGTATTTT. It yields the protein CASSLSSSTSTDTQYF.